This T cell receptor beta chain was recovered during a study of technical replicates of blood from four donors. The table came from immunoSEQ multiplex PCR; TCRdb's copy has only in-frame clones and leaves some out. The data hold over 55,000 clones, with approximately 86% observed a single time. Germline-derived CDR1 and CDR2 are SGHRS and YFSETQ. With 1 base removed from V and 1 base from J, the gap between germline ends came to 8 bases. This CDR3 is 15 amino acids long. This clone was counted a single time. The origin of this receptor is a human donor in good health. Some clones in this sample may be carry-over from other donors' samples. Sequencing input: PBMCs. The chain joins TRBV5-1 to TRBJ2-2; tentative D call: TRBD1 (6 bases). DNA for the CDR3: TGCGCCAGCAGCTTGTCGGACAGGAACACCGGGGAGCTGTTTTTT. Encoded protein: CASSLSDRNTGELFF.